This is a list of T cell receptor beta chains from one sample in a study of blood T cell repertoires in COVID-19. Measured with immunoSEQ multiplex PCR; TCRdb has only the in-frame clones, and not every one. Of 250,000 or so clones in the sample, about four fifths were seen once. The sequencing sample was made of peripheral blood. These receptors all come from a woman aged 40 to 55 who had recovered from COVID-19. CDR3s include the opening cysteine and the closing phenylalanine or tryptophan.

TRBJ2-1 | TRBV5-4 | CASSLPGGSYNEQFF
TRBJ2-6 | TRBV3-1/TRBV3-2 | CASSQAGVGANVLTF
TRBJ1-2 | TRBV6-2/TRBV6-3 | CASSYSRLRSYGYTF
TRBJ2-7 | TRBV7-2 | CASSLSGQLYEQYF
TRBJ2-3 | TRBV6-4 | CASSETGSTDTQYF
TRBJ1-5 | TRBV11-2 | CASSLETGNQPQHF
TRBJ1-4 | TRBV18 | CASSPDFRGNEKLFF
TRBJ2-1 | TRBV5-1 | CASSAQPSGGAAYEQFF
TRBJ2-7 | TRBV11-2 | CASSQGATGREQYF
TRBJ1-6 | TRBV7-8 | CASSLARVVNSPLHF
TRBJ1-5 | TRBV12-3/TRBV12-4 | CASSPDNRQPQHF
TRBJ1-5 | TRBV6-2/TRBV6-3 | CASSYRRGQGNYQPQHF
TRBJ2-3 | TRBV18 | CASSPGGLATDTQYF
TRBJ1-6 | TRBV18 | CASSSGQTVPLHF
TRBJ1-4 | TRBV20-1 | CSASRSEKLFF
TRBJ1-5 | TRBV7-2 | CASSFRTGGEQPQHF
TRBJ1-2 | TRBV6-1 | CASSESVGGWFVLSGYTF
TRBJ1-1 | TRBV4-1 | CASSLDRGGNTEAFF
TRBJ1-4 | TRBV10-3 | CAISATRGGDEKLFF
TRBJ2-7 | TRBV27 | CASGGLEQYF
TRBJ2-1 | TRBV5-1 | CASSLPDNEQFF
TRBJ1-2 | TRBV20-1 | CSASRTGGTLGYTF
TRBJ1-4 | TRBV2 | CASSPGLLGEKLFF
TRBJ1-5 | TRBV19 | CASRGDRDQPQHF
TRBJ2-7 | TRBV7-2 | CASSPVAAGFYEQYF